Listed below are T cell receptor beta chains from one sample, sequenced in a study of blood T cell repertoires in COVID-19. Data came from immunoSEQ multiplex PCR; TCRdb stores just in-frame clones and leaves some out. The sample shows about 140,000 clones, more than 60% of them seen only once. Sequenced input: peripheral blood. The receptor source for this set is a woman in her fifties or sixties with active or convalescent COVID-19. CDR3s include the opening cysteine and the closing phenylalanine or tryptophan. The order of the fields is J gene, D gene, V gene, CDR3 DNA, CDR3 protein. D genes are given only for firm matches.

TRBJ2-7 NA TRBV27 TGTGCCAGCAGACCGAACAGGGTTACCTCCTACGAGCAGTACTTC CASRPNRVTSYEQYF
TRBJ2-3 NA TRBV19 TGTGCCAGTAGGCCTAGGACTCGCACAGATACGCAGTATTTT CASRPRTRTDTQYF
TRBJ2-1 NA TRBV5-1 TGCGCCAGCAGCCCGCAGGGTCATGAGCAGTTCTTC CASSPQGHEQFF
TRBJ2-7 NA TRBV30 TGTGCCTGGAGTGTCGGGGGGCCTCCGCTCGACGAGCAGTACTTC CAWSVGGPPLDEQYF
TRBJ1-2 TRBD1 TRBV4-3 TGCGCCAGCAGCCAAGATCAGGGGGACGTCTATGGCTACACCTTC CASSQDQGDVYGYTF
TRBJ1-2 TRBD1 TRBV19 TGTGCCAGTAGTAGGGACAGGGAATATGGCTACACCTTC CASSRDREYGYTF
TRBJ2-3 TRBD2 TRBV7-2 TGTGCCAGCAGCCCTCCCCTAGCGGGGGCCCGCACAGATACGCAGTATTTT CASSPPLAGARTDTQYF
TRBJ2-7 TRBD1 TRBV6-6 TGTGCCAGCAGTAAGGACAGGGCGGAGTACTTC CASSKDRAEYF
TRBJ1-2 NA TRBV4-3 TGCGCCAGCAGCCAAGATAGAGGTTCGGACTATGGCTACACCTTC CASSQDRGSDYGYTF
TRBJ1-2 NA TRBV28 TGTGCCAGCAGACAGGGTGGGTTCTGGGGCTACACCTTC CASRQGGFWGYTF
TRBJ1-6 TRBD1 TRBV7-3 TGTGCCAGCAGCTTAACGTGGGACAGGAATAATTCACCCCTCCACTTT CASSLTWDRNNSPLHF
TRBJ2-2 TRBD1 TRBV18 TGTGCCAGCTCACCACCATTTCGACAGGGGAATACCGGGGAGCTGTTTTTT CASSPPFRQGNTGELFF